The rows below give T cell receptor beta chains drawn from one sample of a study of cytomegalovirus exposure and HLA in healthy donors. The protocol was immunoSEQ multiplex PCR, while the TCRdb copy is restricted to in-frame clones and leaves out a portion. The repertoire holds about 160,000 clones, with roughly 89% as singletons. The sequenced sample consisted of PBMCs. The receptor source for this set is a woman younger than 35 in good health and CMV-seropositive. The CDR3 runs from the conserved cysteine through the conserved F or W. D genes are given only for firm matches. The size of a clone is reported for some rows only, either as once, few or many, or as a class for expanded clones.

cdr3_aa	cdr3_nt	clone_size	d_call	j_call	v_call
CASSARQNSGNTIYF	TGTGCCAGCAGTGCCCGACAGAACTCTGGAAACACCATATATTTT	NA	NA	TRBJ1-3	TRBV28
CASSELGQGVNNEQFF	TGTGCCAGCAGTGAATTGGGACAGGGCGTTAACAATGAGCAGTTCTTC	once	TRBD1	TRBJ2-1	TRBV2
CASNLAGTSGYEQYF	TGTGCCAGCAATCTAGCCGGGACTAGCGGCTACGAGCAGTACTTC	NA	TRBD2	TRBJ2-7	TRBV28
CATSRDRQGQDYGYTF	TGTGCCACCAGCAGAGACCGGCAGGGCCAGGACTATGGCTACACCTTC	NA	NA	TRBJ1-2	TRBV15
CASSWRGLAGVWEQYF	TGTGCCAGCAGCTGGAGAGGGCTAGCGGGAGTATGGGAGCAGTACTTC	NA	TRBD2	TRBJ2-7	TRBV7-2
CASSYSGGDYGYTF	TGTGCCAGCAGTTACTCGGGGGGTGACTATGGCTACACCTTC	NA	NA	TRBJ1-2	TRBV6-6
CASTQRESSYEQYF	TGTGCCAGTACCCAGCGGGAGAGCTCATACGAGCAGTACTTC	NA	TRBD2	TRBJ2-7	TRBV19
CASSLKQGSYEQYF	TGTGCCAGCAGTTTAAAACAGGGCTCCTACGAGCAGTACTTC	NA	NA	TRBJ2-7	TRBV27
CASSLVGGANTEAFF	TGTGCCAGCAGCTTAGTGGGGGGTGCGAACACTGAAGCTTTCTTT	NA	NA	TRBJ1-1	TRBV7-8
CASSQEGSRQGTEAFF	TGTGCCAGCAGCCAAGAAGGTAGTAGGCAGGGCACTGAAGCTTTCTTT	once	NA	TRBJ1-1	TRBV4-2
CASSFSLSLDTQYF	TGTGCCAGCAGCTTTTCTCTCTCTTTAGATACGCAGTATTTT	NA	NA	TRBJ2-3	TRBV7-9
CASSLNRDGETQYF	TGTGCCAGCTCACTCAACAGGGATGGGGAGACCCAGTACTTC	NA	NA	TRBJ2-5	TRBV18
CASSLTGTSGSTGETQYF	TGTGCCAGCAGCTTGACCGGGACTAGCGGGAGTACTGGGGAGACCCAGTACTTC	NA	TRBD2	TRBJ2-5	TRBV5-6
CASSLRGGNQPQHF	TGCGCCAGCAGCCTCAGGGGCGGCAATCAGCCCCAGCATTTT	NA	NA	TRBJ1-5	TRBV5-1
CASSLLITGELFF	TGCGCCAGCAGCTTGTTAATCACCGGGGAGCTGTTTTTT	NA	NA	TRBJ2-2	TRBV5-1
CASSRRGTQYF	TGTGCCAGCAGCCGGCGAGGGACCCAGTACTTC	NA	NA	TRBJ2-5	TRBV28
CASRTDAGTGGSGQYF	TGTGCCAGCCGAACCGACGCCGGGACAGGAGGATCTGGGCAGTACTTC	NA	TRBD1	TRBJ2-7	TRBV7-2
CASSLSEGTLETQYF	TGTGCCAGCAGCCTATCCGAGGGGACTCTAGAGACCCAGTACTTC	NA	NA	TRBJ2-5	TRBV7-2